This paragraph reports one TCR beta chain. Patients of the Seattle cohort, enrolled during active infection, were followed longitudinally. Germline values: CDR1 LGHNT, CDR2 FRNRAP. The trim removed 6 bases at V and 4 bases at J, leaving 10 bases unmatched. The CDR3 spans 15 residues. The entry originates in a study of blood T cell repertoires in COVID-19. Study at large: Sites across the United States, Italy and Spain contributed samples from acute and convalescent COVID-19.

Source study methods: Amplification of reference gene primers provided the estimated nucleated cell counts. The method was immunoSEQ multiplex PCR; TCRdb's version includes in-frame clones alone and lacks a portion of them. That table gives V, J and clone size, and the DNA gave D and trimming. The table records some 210,000 clones, about 93% of them present only once. The receptor was derived from a man aged 55 to 70 with COVID-19, enrolled during active disease. The specimen sequenced was peripheral blood. The genes are TRBV12-5 and TRBJ1-1, with TRBD1 identical over 8 bases. The CDR3 loop is CASGTTGERFTEAFF. Here the CDR3 DNA reads TGTGCTAGTGGAACGACAGGGGAGAGATTCACTGAAGCTTTCTTT. The whole variable domain, filled in from reference TRBV12-5 and TRBJ1-1, reads DARVTQTPRHKVTEMGQEVTMRCQPILGHNTVFWYRQTMMQGLELLAYFRNRAPLDDSGMPKDRFSAEMPDATLATLKIQPSEPRDSAVYFCASGTTGERFTEAFFGQGTRLTVV.